This T cell receptor beta chain was captured by sequencing in a study of monozygotic twins with inflammatory bowel disease. Blood samples of about 2.5 ml were drawn from every donor. TCRdb reanalyzed the 5' RACE reads, giving one entry per CDR3 protein sequence and no DNA. The sample features 200,000 to 250,000 distinct CDR3 sequences, with roughly 7.5% in its top ten. Germline CDR1 reads SEHNR; CDR2 reads FQNEAQ (reference sequence). The CDR3 consists of 13 residues. V is TRBV7-9 and J is TRBJ1-1. Input material: blood. This clonotype was sampled from a human donor with ulcerative colitis or Crohn's disease, or a healthy co-twin of an affected twin (not recorded which). CDR3 residues: CASRERWETEAFF.